This note documents a single T cell receptor beta chain sequence. The antigen this receptor binds is unknown. No qualities accompany the bases; no much larger clone lies one base away. TCRbeta CDR3 regions were amplified from genomic DNA by means of the immunoSEQ Assay, a bias-controlled multiplex PCR. The authors processed their data as follows. The number of nucleated cells in each sample was estimated by amplification of reference gene primers within the assay. Sequence reads were collapsed and filtered to measure the absolute abundance of every unique TCRbeta CDR3 rearrangement. For each sample, productive Simpson clonality was calculated by taking the square root of Simpson's diversity index across productive rearrangements. TCRdb re-hosts the immuneACCESS table, in-frame sequences only. Its copies lack some clones; in the studies checked, an unresolved V gene accounts for under half of them, and the cause for the rest is not known. The DNA gave D and trimming, while V, J and clone size come from that table. For this sample the table gives some 150,000 clones, of which 70% to 90% were detected only once. The ten top clones hold 1.5% to 1.9% of the sample.

The data are from a study of blood T cell repertoires in COVID-19 (TCRdb year 2020). Background on the whole study: Samples from collaborators originated in the United States, Italy and Spain and spanned both the acute and convalescent phases of COVID-19. Where available, HLA class I and class II types were obtained from metadata supplied by the sample provider rather than from assay-based typing. Sample metadata almost always included a de-identified subject ID, COVID-19 status, age in years and sex. The material from the prospective study consisted of cDNA or gDNA derived from T cells, B-cell-depleted T cells, or PBMCs. Samples came from the ongoing ImmuneRACE study (first 160 participants) plus 1,254 subjects from 6 global collaborators. The repertoires were made available in a free public database intended to serve as a resource for research on the immune response to SARS-CoV-2. The dataset comprised deeply sampled blood TCRbeta repertoires from subjects exposed to, actively infected with, or recovered from COVID-19. The full study reports these points: Clinical and demographic metadata were provided uncurated, with the amount varying by source and participant.

The CDR3 measures 15 amino acids from cysteine to phenylalanine. Of all the DNA, just the CDR3 is kept, 45 bases in frame from base 1. Collaborating institutions collected whole blood in K2EDTA tubes following their own protocols. For TCRbeta analysis, collaborators shipped samples as frozen whole blood, isolated PBMCs, or DNA extracted from either of those sample types. This chain joins TRBV12-1 to TRBJ1-1; the listed D gene, TRBD1, was not tested against the DNA. TRBV12-1 is marked as a pseudogene. This clonotype was sampled from a woman aged 60 to 75 with acute or convalescent COVID-19. What was sequenced was peripheral blood. The bases read TGTGCCAGCAGCCATGCCGGGACAGTGAACACTGAAGCTTTCTTT. Translated, this gives CASSHAGTVNTEAFF.